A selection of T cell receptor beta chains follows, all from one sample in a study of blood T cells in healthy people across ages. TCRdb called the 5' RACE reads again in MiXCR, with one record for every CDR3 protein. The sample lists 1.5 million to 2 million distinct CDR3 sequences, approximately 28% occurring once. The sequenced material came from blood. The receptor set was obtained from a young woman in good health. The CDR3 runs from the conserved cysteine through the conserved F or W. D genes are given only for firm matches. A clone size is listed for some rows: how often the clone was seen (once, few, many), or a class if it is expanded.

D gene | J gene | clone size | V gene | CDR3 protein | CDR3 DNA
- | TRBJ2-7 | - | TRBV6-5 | CASSYSTGLGREQYF | TGTGCCAGCAGTTACTCGACTGGGTTGGGTCGGGAGCAGTACTTC
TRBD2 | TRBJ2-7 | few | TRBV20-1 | CSAPSGTSGDGEQYF | TGCAGTGCTCCCTCAGGAACTAGCGGGGACGGAGAGCAGTACTTC
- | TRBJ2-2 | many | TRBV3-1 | CASSQGNTGELFF | TGTGCCAGCAGCCAAGGGAACACCGGGGAGCTGTTTTTT
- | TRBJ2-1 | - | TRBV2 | CASSDSSDLMNNEQFF | TGTGCCAGCAGCGATTCATCCGACCTAATGAACAATGAGCAGTTCTTC
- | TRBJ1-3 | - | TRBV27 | CASSSQGPGNTIYF | TGTGCCAGCAGTTCCCAGGGGCCCGGAAACACCATATATTTT
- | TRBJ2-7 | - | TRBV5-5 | CAGGLGFRSYEQYF | TGTGCCGGCGGGCTCGGTTTCAGGTCCTACGAGCAGTACTTC
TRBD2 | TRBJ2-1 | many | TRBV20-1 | CSARAGGGANNEQFF | TGCAGTGCTAGAGCCGGCGGGGGGGCTAACAATGAGCAGTTCTTC
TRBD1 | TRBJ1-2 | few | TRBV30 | CAWSLDGQGAGFGGYTF | TGTGCCTGGAGTCTGGACGGACAGGGGGCCGGGTTCGGTGGCTACACCTTC
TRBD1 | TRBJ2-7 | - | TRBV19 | CASSISHRGRDEQYF | TGTGCCAGTAGTATAAGCCACAGGGGTCGCGACGAGCAGTACTTC
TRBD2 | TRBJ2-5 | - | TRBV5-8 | CASSSSRGLAGGAETQYF | TGTGCCAGCAGCTCCTCCCGTGGACTAGCGGGAGGAGCAGAGACCCAGTACTTC
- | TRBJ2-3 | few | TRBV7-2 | CASSPNGEDTQYF | TGTGCCAGCAGCCCCAATGGGGAGGATACGCAGTATTTT
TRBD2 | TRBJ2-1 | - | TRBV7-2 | CASSERDLSYNEQFF | TGTGCCAGCAGCGAGCGGGATCTTTCCTACAATGAGCAGTTCTTC
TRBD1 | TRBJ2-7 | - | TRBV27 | CASSLKTPGTGDSYEQYF | TGTGCCAGCAGTTTAAAAACGCCCGGGACAGGGGACTCCTACGAGCAGTACTTC
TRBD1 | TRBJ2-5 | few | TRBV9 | CASCTGGGPRETQYF | TGTGCCAGCTGCACAGGGGGTGGCCCGCGAGAGACCCAGTACTTC
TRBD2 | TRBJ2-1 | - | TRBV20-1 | CSLHGTSGATYNEQFF | TGCAGTCTACACGGGACTAGCGGGGCTACCTACAATGAGCAGTTCTTC
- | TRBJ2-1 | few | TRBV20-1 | CSARLGGTYNEQFF | TGCAGTGCTAGACTCGGCGGGACCTACAATGAGCAGTTCTTC
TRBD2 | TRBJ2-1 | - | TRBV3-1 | CASSRIGSGRRNEQFF | TGTGCCAGCAGCCGTATCGGAAGCGGGAGACGGAACGAGCAGTTCTTC
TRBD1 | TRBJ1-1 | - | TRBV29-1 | CSVEGQGRAFF | TGCAGCGTCGAGGGACAGGGGAGAGCTTTCTTT
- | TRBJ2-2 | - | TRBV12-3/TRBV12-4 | CASRGSAGELFF | TGTGCCAGCAGGGGTTCTGCCGGGGAGCTGTTTTTT
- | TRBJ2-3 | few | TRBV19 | CASSIQGRWDTDTQYF | TGTGCCAGTAGTATACAGGGGCGATGGGACACAGATACGCAGTATTTT
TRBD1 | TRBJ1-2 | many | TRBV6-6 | CATHGTDNYGYTF | TGTGCCACCCACGGGACAGATAACTATGGCTACACCTTC
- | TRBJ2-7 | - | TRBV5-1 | CASSPGQTHSYEQYF | TGCGCCAGCAGCCCAGGACAGACTCATAGCTACGAGCAGTACTTC
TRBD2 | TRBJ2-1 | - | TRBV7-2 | CASSTRYGTSSYNEQFF | TGTGCCAGCAGCACGCGATACGGGACTAGCTCCTACAATGAGCAGTTCTTC
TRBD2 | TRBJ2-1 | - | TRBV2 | CASSVQREGSEQFF | TGTGCCAGCAGTGTCCAGCGGGAGGGGAGTGAGCAGTTCTTC
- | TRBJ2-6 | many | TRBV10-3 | CAISDPSGANVLTF | TGTGCCATCAGTGATCCCTCTGGGGCCAACGTCCTGACTTTC
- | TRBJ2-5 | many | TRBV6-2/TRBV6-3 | CASSYLRFQETQYF | TGTGCCAGCAGTTACCTCCGGTTTCAAGAGACCCAGTACTTC
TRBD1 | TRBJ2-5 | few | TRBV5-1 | CASSFGRGRAQETQYF | TGCGCCAGCAGCTTCGGAAGGGGGCGGGCTCAAGAGACCCAGTACTTC
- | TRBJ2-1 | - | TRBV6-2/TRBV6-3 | CASSYSGIEQFF | TGTGCCAGCAGTTACTCGGGAATTGAGCAGTTCTTC
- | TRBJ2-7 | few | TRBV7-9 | CASSPSGTRGEQYF | TGTGCCAGCAGCCCCTCAGGGACCCGAGGGGAGCAGTACTTC
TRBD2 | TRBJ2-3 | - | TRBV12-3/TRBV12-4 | CAGSRTSGRVSDTQYF | TGTGCCGGCAGCCGGACTAGCGGGAGGGTCTCAGATACGCAGTATTTT
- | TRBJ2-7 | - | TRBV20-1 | CSAGGSNPYEQYF | TGCAGTGCTGGGGGTAGTAACCCCTACGAGCAGTACTTC
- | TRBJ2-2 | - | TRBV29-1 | CSVLWDGTGELFF | TGCAGCGTACTTTGGGACGGGACCGGGGAGCTGTTTTTT
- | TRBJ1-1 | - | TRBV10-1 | CASSEHLQEEPFF | TGCGCCAGCAGTGAACACTTACAGGAGGAACCTTTCTTT
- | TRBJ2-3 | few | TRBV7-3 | CASSPDSATDTQYF | TGTGCCAGCAGCCCGGACAGCGCCACAGATACGCAGTATTTT
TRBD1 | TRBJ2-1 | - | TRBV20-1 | CSAPGQGVNEQFF | TGCAGTGCTCCGGGACAGGGGGTCAATGAGCAGTTCTTC
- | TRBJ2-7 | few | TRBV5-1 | CASSLDPGKNSYEQYF | TGCGCCAGCAGCTTGGATCCCGGGAAAAACTCCTACGAGCAGTACTTC
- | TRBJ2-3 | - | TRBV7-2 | CASSQRISAQYF | TGTGCCAGCAGCCAAAGGATTTCCGCGCAGTATTTT
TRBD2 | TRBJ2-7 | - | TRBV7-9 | CASNLAGTSGGLSYEQYF | TGTGCCAGCAACTTAGCCGGGACGAGCGGGGGGCTCTCCTACGAGCAGTACTTC
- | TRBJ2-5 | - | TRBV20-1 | CSAITGSWETQYF | TGCAGTGCTATTACAGGGAGTTGGGAGACCCAGTACTTC
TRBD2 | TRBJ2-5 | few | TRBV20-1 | CSAVGGAQETQYF | TGCAGTGCTGTCGGGGGGGCCCAAGAGACCCAGTACTTC
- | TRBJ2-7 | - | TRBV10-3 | CAIIDEFSYEQYF | TGTGCCATCATTGACGAATTCTCCTACGAGCAGTACTTC
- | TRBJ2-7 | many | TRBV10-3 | CATGLKGHEQYF | TGTGCCACTGGGCTGAAGGGGCACGAGCAGTACTTC
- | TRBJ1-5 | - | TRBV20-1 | CSARDRIRASNQPQHF | TGCAGTGCTAGAGATCGGATCAGGGCTAGCAATCAGCCCCAGCATTTT
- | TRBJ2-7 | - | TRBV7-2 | CASSLQGWGTDSYEQYF | TGTGCCAGCAGCTTACAAGGCTGGGGGACGGACTCCTACGAGCAGTACTTC
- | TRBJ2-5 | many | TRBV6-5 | CATRTGTGETQYF | TGTGCCACCCGGACCGGGACGGGAGAGACCCAGTACTTC
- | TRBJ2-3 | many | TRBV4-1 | CASSQDHLDTQYF | TGCGCCAGCAGCCAAGATCACCTAGATACGCAGTATTTT
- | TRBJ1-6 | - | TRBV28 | CASSAPGSPLHF | TGTGCCAGCAGTGCCCCGGGGTCACCCCTCCACTTT
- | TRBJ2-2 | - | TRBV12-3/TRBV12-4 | CASRDPGRTGELFF | TGTGCCAGCAGGGACCCGGGGCGGACCGGGGAGCTGTTTTTT
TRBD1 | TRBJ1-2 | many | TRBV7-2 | CASSLASGQGYGYTF | TGTGCCAGCAGCTTAGCGTCCGGACAGGGTTATGGCTACACCTTC
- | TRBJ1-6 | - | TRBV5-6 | CASSSAALSLHF | TGTGCCAGCAGCTCTGCAGCGCTTTCCCTCCACTTT
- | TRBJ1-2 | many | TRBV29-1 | CSVEGATGIYGYTF | TGCAGCGTTGAAGGCGCCACAGGGATTTATGGCTACACCTTC
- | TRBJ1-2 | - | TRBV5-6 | CASSLREQGNYGYTF | TGTGCCAGCAGCCTGCGAGAACAGGGAAACTATGGCTACACCTTC
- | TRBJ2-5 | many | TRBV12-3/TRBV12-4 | CASSLPEGETQYF | TGTGCCAGCAGTTTACCGGAAGGAGAGACCCAGTACTTC